This is a list of T cell receptor beta chains from one sample in a study of regulatory T cells in long-lasting Graves disease. TCRdb called the multiplex PCR reads again in MiXCR, with one record for every CDR3 protein. The data hold a few hundred thousand distinct CDR3 sequences, with roughly 17% observed a single time. The data also belong to a second study, concerning T cells in Graves' hyperthyroidism and ophthalmopathy.

Specimen: peripheral blood mononuclear cells (PBMCs), collected at new diagnosis, from a patient treated with antithyroid drugs. These TCRs come from a young woman with Graves disease. CDR3s include the opening cysteine and the closing phenylalanine or tryptophan. Fields, in order: clone size, J gene, V gene, D gene, CDR3 protein, CDR3 DNA. D genes are given only for firm matches. Only some rows state a clone size, as once, few, many or a class for expanded clones.

many | TRBJ2-5 | TRBV13 | TRBD1 | CASSSTGDGETQYF | TGTGCCAGCAGCTCAACAGGGGACGGGGAGACCCAGTACTTC
many | TRBJ2-5 | TRBV20-1 | NA | CSALDGLQETQYF | TGCAGTGCCCTGGACGGACTCCAAGAGACCCAGTACTTC
many | TRBJ2-7 | TRBV7-9 | TRBD2 | CASSTERRGGSYEQYF | TGTGCCAGCAGCACAGAGCGGCGGGGGGGCTCCTACGAGCAGTACTTC
NA | TRBJ2-2 | TRBV7-8 | NA | CASSWGAGTGELFF | TGTGCCAGCAGCTGGGGAGCCGGGACCGGGGAGCTGTTTTTT
few | TRBJ1-5 | TRBV20-1 | NA | CSAREGTKNQPQHF | TGCAGTGCTAGAGAGGGGACAAAAAATCAGCCCCAGCATTTT
NA | TRBJ1-6 | TRBV5-1 | NA | CASSLESSGVQGSPLHF | TGCGCCAGCAGCTTGGAATCATCCGGGGTCCAGGGTTCACCCCTCCACTTT
few | TRBJ2-4 | TRBV18 | TRBD2 | CASRMSGTSGTLAKNIQYF | TGTGCCAGCCGAATGTCCGGGACTAGCGGGACGTTGGCCAAAAACATTCAGTACTTC
many | TRBJ2-2 | TRBV24-1 | NA | CATSDYPGTGELFF | TGTGCCACCAGTGATTATCCGGGCACCGGGGAGCTGTTTTTT
few | TRBJ1-5 | TRBV20-1 | NA | CSARAGSGYSNQPQHF | TGCAGTGCCAGGGCGGGGAGCGGCTATAGCAATCAGCCCCAGCATTTT
many | TRBJ2-7 | TRBV4-1 | NA | CASRPEGEDEQYF | TGCGCCAGCAGACCCGAGGGGGAGGACGAGCAGTACTTC
NA | TRBJ2-5 | TRBV2 | TRBD1 | CASSLSGTGRGETQYF | TGTGCCAGCAGTTTGTCCGGGACAGGGCGTGGCGAGACCCAGTACTTC
many | TRBJ2-4 | TRBV18 | TRBD2 | CASSPRGSSGGAPTSIQYF | TGTGCCAGCTCACCTCGTGGCAGTAGCGGGGGGGCGCCTACATCTATTCAGTACTTC
many | TRBJ2-7 | TRBV2 | NA | CASSDWDQQYF | TGTGCCAGCAGTGACTGGGACCAGCAGTACTTC
NA | TRBJ2-1 | TRBV6-4 | NA | CASSYTSGAQSYEQFF | TGTGCCAGCAGCTACACCTCCGGGGCCCAAAGTTATGAGCAGTTCTTC
NA | TRBJ1-1 | TRBV28 | TRBD1 | CASTPRTGLEAFF | TGTGCCAGCACCCCGAGGACAGGGCTCGAAGCTTTCTTT
many | TRBJ2-7 | TRBV12-3/TRBV12-4 | NA | CASSLEGVEQYF | TGTGCCAGCAGTTTAGAGGGGGTCGAGCAGTACTTC
many | TRBJ2-3 | TRBV6-2/TRBV6-3 | TRBD2 | CASIMTSGRSVTQYF | TGTGCCAGCATAATGACTAGCGGGAGATCGGTTACGCAGTATTTT
NA | TRBJ2-5 | TRBV6-1 | NA | CASMGQGLRETQYF | TGTGCCAGCATGGGTCAGGGGCTAAGGGAGACCCAGTACTTC
few | TRBJ2-3 | TRBV24-1 | NA | CATSDSRGTSTDTQYF | TGTGCCACCAGTGATTCGAGAGGGACTAGCACAGATACGCAGTATTTT
once | TRBJ2-5 | TRBV20-1 | TRBD2 | CSASKTGGAMETQYF | TGCAGTGCTAGTAAGACGGGAGGGGCCATGGAGACCCAGTACTTC
NA | TRBJ2-1 | TRBV5-5 | TRBD1 | CASSLPWDRGRGNEQFF | TGTGCCAGCAGCTTGCCCTGGGACAGGGGAAGAGGAAATGAGCAGTTCTTC
many | TRBJ2-7 | TRBV20-1 | NA | CSARDRSTNYEQYF | TGCAGTGCTAGAGACCGATCGACGAACTACGAGCAGTACTTC
NA | TRBJ2-1 | TRBV3-1 | NA | CASSPKGDGHNEQFF | TGTGCCAGCAGCCCCAAGGGCGACGGACACAATGAGCAGTTCTTC
many | TRBJ1-2 | TRBV4-1 | NA | CASSQVSVDGYTF | TGCGCCAGCAGCCAAGTATCGGTGGATGGCTACACCTTC
many | TRBJ2-5 | TRBV18 | NA | CASSADGAETQYF | TGTGCCAGCTCAGCGGACGGGGCGGAGACCCAGTACTTC
few | TRBJ1-4 | TRBV6-5 | TRBD1 | CASSYSQGTGEKLFF | TGTGCCAGCAGTTACTCACAGGGGACCGGTGAAAAACTGTTTTTT
NA | TRBJ1-5 | TRBV2 | TRBD1 | CASTTGTGEQPQHF | TGTGCCAGCACTACCGGGACAGGGGAACAGCCCCAGCATTTT
many | TRBJ1-6 | TRBV20-1 | NA | CSATSGQIGPLHF | TGCAGTGCTACTTCAGGACAAATCGGACCCCTCCACTTT
few | TRBJ2-7 | TRBV27 | TRBD2 | CASSEQSGSLLEQYF | TGTGCCAGCAGTGAACAAAGCGGGAGTCTCCTCGAGCAGTACTTC
NA | TRBJ2-5 | TRBV7-9 | NA | CASSLVGSSETQYF | TGTGCCAGCAGCTTAGTGGGTTCCTCGGAGACCCAGTACTTC
many | TRBJ2-5 | TRBV28 | NA | CASTSSSQETQYF | TGTGCCAGCACTTCAAGCAGCCAAGAGACCCAGTACTTC
few | TRBJ2-5 | TRBV6-1 | NA | CASTRGGRGTETQYF | TGTGCCAGCACCAGGGGTGGGAGGGGGACTGAGACCCAGTACTTC
few | TRBJ1-6 | TRBV15 | TRBD1 | CATTRDRKNSPLHF | TGTGCCACCACCCGGGACAGAAAGAATTCACCCCTCCACTTT
NA | TRBJ2-1 | TRBV27 | NA | CASKDPASYNEQFF | TGTGCCAGCAAAGACCCGGCCTCCTACAATGAGCAGTTCTTC
many | TRBJ2-7 | TRBV9 | TRBD2 | CASSVGRLAGGTYEQYF | TGTGCCAGCAGCGTAGGGAGACTAGCGGGGGGTACCTACGAGCAGTACTTC
many | TRBJ2-3 | TRBV28 | TRBD2 | CASRMISGFTTDTQYF | TGTGCCAGCAGGATGATTAGCGGGTTCACCACAGATACGCAGTATTTT
many | TRBJ1-1 | TRBV10-3 | TRBD1 | CAISPTGGNTEAFF | TGTGCCATCAGCCCGACAGGGGGGAACACTGAAGCTTTCTTT
many | TRBJ2-3 | TRBV6-1 | NA | CASSESGTDTQYF | TGTGCCAGCAGTGAAAGCGGCACAGATACGCAGTATTTT
few | TRBJ1-5 | TRBV19 | NA | CASSPARDQPQHF | TGTGCCAGTAGTCCCGCCCGGGATCAGCCCCAGCATTTT
many | TRBJ2-7 | TRBV11-2 | NA | CASSLVQGSYEQYF | TGTGCCAGCAGCTTAGTGCAGGGGTCCTACGAGCAGTACTTC
many | TRBJ2-2 | TRBV9 | NA | CASSVAVEQITGELFF | TGTGCCAGCAGCGTAGCTGTTGAACAGATCACCGGGGAGCTGTTTTTT
few | TRBJ1-6 | TRBV27 | TRBD1 | CASSSRQGLSRSPLHF | TGTGCCAGCAGTTCACGACAGGGTCTATCTCGTTCACCCCTCCACTTT
many | TRBJ2-3 | TRBV6-2/TRBV6-3 | NA | CASTQFYRVTDTQYF | TGTGCCAGCACCCAATTTTATAGGGTCACAGATACGCAGTATTTT
many | TRBJ1-1 | TRBV6-5 | NA | CASSYSVAPPGNTEAFF | TGTGCCAGCAGTTACTCCGTCGCGCCCCCTGGGAACACTGAAGCTTTCTTT
many | TRBJ1-5 | TRBV28 | NA | CASSPSNSGNQPQHF | TGTGCCAGCAGTCCGTCGAACTCGGGAAATCAGCCCCAGCATTTT